The 17 T cell receptor beta chains reported below all come from one sample, sequenced in a study of early T cells in non-severe SARS-CoV-2 infection. MiXCR, run by TCRdb on the 5' RACE reads, gives a single entry per CDR3 protein. The table records tens of thousands of distinct CDR3 sequences, roughly 6.6% of them present only once. Material for sequencing was whole blood. The receptors stem from an adult who was a healthcare worker with PCR-confirmed SARS-CoV-2 infection or an uninfected control (not recorded which).

This clonotype has ten or more counts. The J gene is TRBJ1-1, the V gene TRBV20-1; D possibly corresponds to TRBD1 (5 bases). The ends were cut back, 2 bases at V and 0 bases at J, with 16 bases in the middle. This CDR3 comprises 16 residues. The germline CDR1 and CDR2 sequences are DFQATT and SNEGSKA (reference sequence). The chain's CDR3 is CSARTLDRDLNTEAFF. CDR3 coding DNA: TGCAGTGCTAGAACCCTAGACCGGGACCTGAACACTGAAGCTTTCTTT.

Many counts were recorded for this clonotype. V usage is TRBV2 and J usage is TRBJ2-7, with 7 bases aligning to TRBD2. J lost 12 bases, V lost 5 bases, and 13 bases had no gene match. The CDR3 runs to 13 residues. The germline V gene encodes CDR1 SNHLY and CDR2 FYNNEI. In DNA, the CDR3 is TGTGCCAGCAGTTCAGCAATCAGCGGGAACCGGTACTTC. Translation: CASSSAISGNRYF.

This clonotype has a count of ten or more. The chain employs TRBV19 and TRBJ2-1; weak D call: TRBD2 (6 bases). V dropped 9 bases and J dropped 6 bases, with 21 bases sitting between them. CDR1 is LNHDA and CDR2 is SQIVND in the germline V gene (reference sequence). The CDR3 runs to 15 residues. DNA for the CDR3: TGTGCCAGCCGGGGGTTGGCGCGCCCTTTCAATGAGCAGTTCTTC. It codes for CASRGLARPFNEQFF.

This clonotype was counted at least ten times. The chain joins TRBV2 to TRBJ2-5, with D possibly being TRBD2 (5 bases). Germline-derived CDR1 and CDR2 are SNHLY and FYNNEI. The V end was cut by 7 bases, the J end by 0 bases, with 12 bases between. CDR3 length: 14 amino acids. DNA for the CDR3: TGTGCCAGCACCACGGACTTGTACCAAGAGACCCAGTACTTC. Protein product: CASTTDLYQETQYF.

This clonotype was seen many times. The V gene is TRBV7-2, the J gene TRBJ2-1, with D unresolved. The CDR3 has 14 amino acids. Trimming took off 2 bases at V and 9 bases at J, with 14 bases between the two ends. The germline V gene has CDR1 SGHTA and CDR2 FQGNSA. The CDR3 loop is CASSLTPLWGEQFF. The CDR3 region has the DNA TGTGCCAGCAGCTTAACACCCTTATGGGGTGAGCAGTTCTTC.

This clonotype was counted many times. This CDR3 is CASSLEGRRNEKLFF. The CDR3 DNA reads TGTGCCAGCAGCTTAGAGGGGAGGCGGAATGAAAAACTGTTTTTT. J is TRBJ1-4 and V is TRBV7-2, with a possible D match to TRBD1 (5 bases). V lost 1 base and J lost 5, with 11 bases in between. Looked up from germline, CDR1 is SGHTA and CDR2 is FQGNSA. CDR3 size: 15 residues.

This clonotype was seen a handful of times. CDR3 residues: CASSSGLSNEQFF. Written as DNA, the CDR3 is TGTGCCAGCAGTTCAGGACTCTCCAATGAGCAGTTCTTC. This chain links TRBV28 with TRBJ2-1, with D possibly TRBD2 on 5 matching bases. The CDR3 consists of 13 residues. Deletions cut 4 bases from V and 6 bases from J, with 10 bases between. Germline CDR1 and CDR2: MDHEN and SYDVKM.

This clonotype came up many times. The genes are TRBV6-6 and TRBJ2-3; maybe TRBD1 (5 bases). Germline-derived CDR1 and CDR2 are MNHNY and SVGAGI (reference sequence). The V gene lost 5 bases and the J gene lost 0 bases, with 18 bases spanning the gap. CDR3 length: 17 residues. Here the CDR3 reads CASSSPRGARSTDTQYF. CDR3 nucleotide sequence: TGTGCCAGCAGTAGTCCCCGTGGGGCCCGAAGCACAGATACGCAGTATTTT.

The J gene is TRBJ1-6, the V gene TRBV27; a possible D gene is TRBD1 (6 bases). Germline V lookup: CDR1 MNHEY, CDR2 SMNVEV (reference sequence). The CDR3 is 14 amino acids. Trimming removed 3 bases from V and 9 bases from J, with 12 bases in between. CDR3 DNA sequence: TGTGCCAGCAGTTTCCAGGGGATAGCTTCACCCCTCCACTTT. Translation gives CASSFQGIASPLHF.

This clonotype was detected ten times or more. J is TRBJ1-3 and V is TRBV29-1; the match to TRBD1 covers 7 bases. Per germline, CDR1 SQVTM and CDR2 ANQGSEA. Trimming took 6 bases from V and 0 from J; bases not matched to a gene: 8. The CDR3 is made up of 15 amino acids. The CDR3 sequence is CSVARTGRSGNTIYF. For the CDR3, the DNA is TGCAGCGTCGCACGGACAGGCCGCTCTGGAAACACCATATATTTT.

This clonotype was recorded at least ten times. This chain connects TRBV14 to TRBJ2-7, with D possibly TRBD1 on 6 matching bases. This CDR3 region has 13 residues. Germline CDR1 and CDR2: SGHDN and FVKESK. V shed 1 base and J shed 4 bases, with 8 bases lying between them. CDR3 nucleotides: TGTGCCAGCAGCCAAGTAAGGGGGTACGAGCAGTACTTC. Its protein product is CASSQVRGYEQYF.

This clonotype was recorded at least ten times. This chain joins TRBV12-3 or TRBV12-4 and TRBJ1-2; TRBD1 is a possible D gene (5 bases). V was pared by 3 bases and J by 7 bases, with 12 bases between. The CDR3 length is 13 residues. CDR3 sequence reads: CASSFGGDGGYTF. The CDR3 nucleotides read TGTGCCAGCAGTTTTGGAGGGGACGGTGGCTACACCTTC.

This clonotype has at least ten counts. The J gene is TRBJ2-5, the V gene TRBV9; 8 bases line up with TRBD2. The CDR3 covers 16 residues. V shed 0 bases, J shed 5 bases, and the junction held 9 bases outside the gene matches. Germline V gene lookup returns CDR1 SGDLS and CDR2 YYNGEE. Here the CDR3 reads CASSVGSGGGSETQYF. The CDR3 region has the DNA TGTGCCAGCAGCGTAGGAAGCGGGGGAGGTTCCGAGACCCAGTACTTC. The full variable domain, rest sourced from reference TRBV9 and TRBJ2-5, is DSGVTQTPKHLITATGQRVTLRCSPRSGDLSVYWYQQSLDQGLQFLIQYYNGEERAKGNILERFSAQQFPDLHSELNLSSLELGDSALYFCASSVGSGGGSETQYFGPGTRLLVL.

This chain uses TRBV11-1 with TRBJ2-1; no firm D call. This CDR3 has 14 residues. The ends were cut back, 4 bases at V and 8 bases at J, with 15 bases in the middle. Germline V CDR1 and CDR2: SGHAT, FQDESV (reference sequence). CDR3 DNA: TGTGCCAGCAGCTCTAAACCTTGGATGGATGAGCAGTTCTTC. It encodes CASSSKPWMDEQFF.

In its sample, this clonotype was seen many times. The V call is TRBV14, the J call TRBJ1-2; D is unresolved. Germline lookup yields CDR1 SGHDN and CDR2 FVKESK. CDR3 length equals 13 residues. With 2 bases removed from V and 8 bases from J, the gap between germline ends came to 12 bases. The CDR3 spells CASSQRSVGGYTF. DNA for the CDR3: TGTGCCAGCAGCCAACGCTCGGTGGGCGGCTACACCTTC. Based on the CDR3 plus reference TRBV14 and TRBJ1-2, the full variable domain is EAGVTQFPSHSVIEKGQTVTLRCDPISGHDNLYWYRRVMGKEIKFLLHFVKESKQDESGMPNNRFLAERTGGTYSTLKVQPAELEDSGVYFCASSQRSVGGYTFGSGTRLTVV.

This clonotype was recorded at least ten times. The CDR3: CASRRDSAAYEQYF. The CDR3 bases are TGTGCCAGCAGAAGGGACAGTGCCGCCTACGAGCAGTACTTC. This chain links TRBV6-5 with TRBJ2-7; 7 bases map to TRBD1. This CDR3 spans 14 amino acids. V lost 6 bases and J lost 2; bases outside the gene matches: 7. Germline V gene lookup returns CDR1 MNHEY and CDR2 SVGAGI.

This clonotype came up many times. The chain carries TRBV5-1 and TRBJ2-1, with D tentatively TRBD2 (5 bases). Deletions cut 6 bases from V and 4 bases from J, with 14 bases between. The V gene's germline CDR1 is SGHRS and CDR2 YFSETQ. The CDR3 totals 14 residues. CDR3 residues: CASNRGSIYNEQFF. CDR3 bases: TGCGCCAGCAACCGGGGTAGCATATACAATGAGCAGTTCTTC.